This is a list of T cell receptor beta chains from one sample in a study of OX40 agonist ivuxolimab in advanced cancers. Assay used: immunoSEQ multiplex PCR; TCRdb lists only in-frame clones, some missing. The table has around 54,000 clones, 91% seen once. The sample here was CD4+ or CD8+ T cells sorted from blood, taken in a trial of the OX40 agonist ivuxolimab. Receptors were obtained from an adult with an advanced solid tumor such as melanoma, head and neck, liver or kidney cancer. The CDR3 runs from the conserved cysteine through the conserved F or W. The D gene is left open where the match is weak. Not all rows give a size; the values are once, few, many and, for expanded clones, a class.

D | J | V | size | CDR3 | DNA
NA | TRBJ1-2 | TRBV28 | once | CASSLWGAAPNYGYTF | TGTGCCAGCAGTTTATGGGGGGCAGCCCCTAACTATGGCTACACCTTC
NA | TRBJ2-1 | TRBV19 | NA | CAASSGGHNEQFF | TGTGCCGCCTCTTCGGGGGGCCACAATGAGCAGTTCTTC
NA | TRBJ2-2 | TRBV7-9 | NA | CASSIELTGELFF | TGTGCCAGCAGCATCGAGCTCACCGGGGAGCTGTTTTTT
NA | TRBJ2-5 | TRBV5-1 | once | CASSLGATIGETQYF | TGCGCCAGCAGCTTGGGGGCGACAATTGGAGAGACCCAGTACTTC
TRBD1 | TRBJ2-3 | TRBV7-6 | NA | CASSFLEGDRGRTDTQYF | TGTGCCAGCAGCTTCCTAGAGGGAGACAGGGGGCGAACAGATACGCAGTATTTT
TRBD2 | TRBJ2-1 | TRBV4-2 | NA | CASSQDPSGGQYNEQFF | TGTGCCAGCAGCCAAGATCCTAGCGGGGGGCAATACAATGAGCAGTTCTTC
NA | TRBJ1-1 | TRBV6-1 | NA | CASSVRGNTEAFF | TGTGCCAGCAGCGTCAGGGGGAACACTGAAGCTTTCTTT
NA | TRBJ1-2 | TRBV29-1 | NA | CSVVGADTYYGYTF | TGCAGCGTCGTAGGAGCAGACACCTACTATGGCTACACCTTC
NA | TRBJ2-1 | TRBV5-8 | NA | CASSLGLVGGHNEQFF | TGTGCCAGCAGCTTGGGGCTAGTGGGGGGCCACAATGAGCAGTTCTTC
TRBD2 | TRBJ2-7 | TRBV6-5 | NA | CASELAGALGREQYF | TGTGCCAGCGAGCTAGCGGGAGCGCTCGGACGAGAGCAGTACTTC
NA | TRBJ2-7 | TRBV4-3 | NA | CASSQDRGSTYEQYF | TGCGCCAGCAGCCAAGATAGGGGGTCCACCTACGAGCAGTACTTC
NA | TRBJ2-7 | TRBV19 | NA | CASSSPSYEQYF | TGTGCCAGTAGTTCACCATCCTACGAGCAGTACTTC
NA | TRBJ1-2 | TRBV2 | NA | CASSEPGTVYGYTF | TGTGCCAGCAGTGAACCCGGGACCGTCTATGGCTACACCTTC
TRBD2 | TRBJ2-3 | TRBV13 | once | CASSFTAGGERDTQYF | TGTGCCAGCAGCTTCACAGCGGGAGGTGAGAGAGACACGCAGTATTTT
NA | TRBJ1-1 | TRBV10-3 | NA | CAISDDWNTEAFF | TGTGCCATCAGTGACGACTGGAACACTGAAGCTTTCTTT
NA | TRBJ2-1 | TRBV19 | NA | CASSIGLYNEQFF | TGTGCCAGTAGTATAGGACTTTACAATGAGCAGTTCTTC
NA | TRBJ2-5 | TRBV7-2 | once | CASNQGGIQETQYF | TGTGCCAGCAATCAGGGGGGAATTCAAGAGACCCAGTACTTC
NA | TRBJ1-5 | TRBV7-9 | NA | CASSLGRGGGNQPQHF | TGTGCCAGCAGCTTGGGACGGGGAGGGGGCAATCAGCCCCAGCATTTT
NA | TRBJ2-5 | TRBV6-5 | NA | CASSYSILNQETQYF | TGTGCCAGCAGTTACTCGATACTAAACCAAGAGACCCAGTACTTC
NA | TRBJ2-2 | TRBV7-2 | NA | CASSLWGADTGELFF | TGTGCCAGCAGCTTATGGGGGGCGGACACCGGGGAGCTGTTTTTT
NA | TRBJ1-1 | TRBV28 | NA | CASKPTGREEWAFF | TGTGCCAGCAAACCCACCGGGAGGGAGGAATGGGCTTTCTTT
NA | TRBJ2-1 | TRBV4-1 | NA | CASSPYGPGGYNEQFF | TGCGCCAGCAGCCCGTATGGGCCAGGAGGCTACAATGAGCAGTTCTTC
NA | TRBJ2-2 | TRBV7-9 | NA | CASSFYTGELFF | TGTGCCAGCAGTTTTTACACCGGGGAGCTGTTTTTT
TRBD2 | TRBJ2-1 | TRBV27 | NA | CASSLSQLAVGEQFF | TGTGCCAGCAGTCTCTCCCAACTAGCGGTCGGTGAGCAGTTCTTC
TRBD2 | TRBJ2-1 | TRBV5-6 | NA | CASSPGTSGGIYSYNEQFF | TGTGCCAGCAGTCCAGGGACTAGCGGGGGGATTTACTCCTACAATGAGCAGTTCTTC
TRBD1 | TRBJ2-2 | TRBV5-1 | NA | CASSSGTANTGELFF | TGCGCCAGCAGCTCCGGGACAGCCAACACCGGGGAGCTGTTTTTT
NA | TRBJ2-7 | TRBV4-2 | NA | CASSQDSETYSYEQYF | TGTGCCAGCAGCCAAGATAGCGAGACTTACTCCTACGAGCAGTACTTC
TRBD2 | TRBJ2-3 | TRBV7-2 | NA | CASSLVAGTTDTQYF | TGTGCCAGCAGCTTAGTAGCGGGGACCACAGATACGCAGTATTTT
NA | TRBJ2-7 | TRBV9 | NA | CASSAPSRGTEQYF | TGTGCCAGCAGCGCACCCAGCCGTGGTACCGAGCAGTACTTC
NA | TRBJ1-1 | TRBV27 | NA | CASSLSEMNTEAFF | TGTGCCAGCAGTTTGAGCGAGATGAACACTGAAGCTTTCTTT
NA | TRBJ2-7 | TRBV4-2 | NA | CASSQDAFSSYEQYF | TGTGCCAGCAGCCAAGATGCTTTTTCCTCCTACGAGCAGTACTTC
NA | TRBJ2-7 | TRBV11-2 | NA | CASSSSRGYEQYF | TGTGCCAGCAGTTCCTCCCGGGGTTACGAGCAGTACTTC
NA | TRBJ2-7 | TRBV27 | NA | CASSIGQIYEQYF | TGTGCCAGCAGTATCGGACAAATCTACGAGCAGTACTTC
NA | TRBJ1-1 | TRBV9 | NA | CASSVGPKEDTEAFF | TGTGCCAGCAGCGTAGGGCCAAAAGAGGACACTGAAGCTTTCTTT
TRBD1 | TRBJ2-2 | TRBV29-1 | NA | CSVAGGTGELFF | TGCAGCGTTGCAGGGGGCACCGGGGAGCTGTTTTTT
NA | TRBJ2-2 | TRBV4-1 | NA | CASSLGVANTGELFF | TGCGCCAGCAGCCTCGGTGTCGCGAACACCGGGGAGCTGTTTTTT
NA | TRBJ2-3 | TRBV6-4 | NA | CASSDSRQFTDTQYF | TGTGCCAGCAGTGACTCACGACAGTTCACAGATACGCAGTATTTT
TRBD1 | TRBJ2-1 | TRBV5-6 | NA | CASSEDREQSVVEQFF | TGTGCCAGCAGCGAAGACAGGGAGCAATCGGTGGTTGAGCAGTTCTTC
NA | TRBJ2-1 | TRBV5-5 | NA | CASSLREYNEQFF | TGTGCCAGCAGCCTCCGTGAGTACAATGAGCAGTTCTTC
TRBD1 | TRBJ1-2 | TRBV5-1 | NA | CASAGQGGSNYGYTF | TGCGCCAGCGCGGGACAGGGTGGTTCTAACTATGGCTACACCTTC
TRBD2 | TRBJ2-1 | TRBV14 | NA | CASSQDLAQGTSGTYNEQFF | TGTGCCAGCAGCCAAGATCTGGCCCAGGGGACTAGCGGTACCTACAATGAGCAGTTCTTC
NA | TRBJ1-1 | TRBV30 | NA | CAWMNAFF | TGTGCCTGGATGAATGCTTTCTTT
NA | TRBJ1-1 | TRBV4-1 | NA | CASSQGRGPMNTEAFF | TGCGCCAGCAGCCAAGGCAGGGGCCCCATGAACACTGAAGCTTTCTTT
TRBD2 | TRBJ2-5 | TRBV4-3 | NA | CASSQEGAIQGGETQYF | TGCGCCAGCAGCCAAGAAGGGGCAATCCAGGGAGGGGAGACCCAGTACTTC
TRBD1 | TRBJ1-3 | TRBV11-2 | NA | CASSLGLDRGSGNTIYF | TGTGCCAGCAGCCTAGGATTAGACAGGGGTTCTGGAAACACCATATATTTT
NA | TRBJ2-6 | TRBV27 | NA | CASSFTGLGANVLTF | TGTGCCAGCAGTTTTACAGGACTTGGGGCCAACGTCCTGACTTTC